The clone carrying this T cell receptor (beta chain) has at least ten counts. There were TCR beta CDR3 regions amplified from RNA transcripts. HTBI primers were the set used in a first-round RT-PCR of the TCR CDR3. One entry per CDR3 protein results from TCRdb running MiXCR on the multiplex PCR reads. The sample contains some 350,000 distinct CDR3 sequences, approximately 15% of which appear only once. The data derive from a study of T cells in Graves' hyperthyroidism and ophthalmopathy. The V gene's germline CDR1 is MDHEN and CDR2 SYDVKM. The CDR3 is 13 residues long. V dropped 6 bases and J dropped 6 bases, with 14 bases sitting between them.

This sequence originates from a woman between 40 and 50 years old with Graves' ophthalmopathy. The sample taken for sequencing was blood. This rearrangement joins TRBV28 to TRBJ1-2; a possible D gene is TRBD1 (6 bases). The CDR3 region has the DNA TGTGCCAGCAGACAGGGTTTTGGGGATGGCTACACCTTC. Translation gives CASRQGFGDGYTF.